Detailed here is one T cell receptor beta chain. This clonotype was detected many times. Its antigen is not yet known. No much larger clone is present one base from it, and per-base qualities are unavailable. The data belong to a study of T cells in Graves' hyperthyroidism and ophthalmopathy (dated by TCRdb to the late 2010s). At the level of the whole study: Peripheral blood samples were taken at the time of initial diagnosis, prior to any treatment. The paper describes TCR Vbeta CDR3 sequencing of about 140 peripheral blood samples, made up of roughly 40 ophthalmopathy patients, 70 to 80 hyperthyroidism patients and roughly 17 progressor patients. After sampling, hyperthyroidism patients received methimazole starting at 30 mg daily, and ophthalmopathy patients received high-dose intravenous methylprednisolone. In addition, the study compared T-cell repertoires in thyroid tissue and in blood from six Graves' hyperthyroidism patients. The 100 discovery patients were randomly split 7:3 into training and test sets. A discovery cohort of about 96 patients, 43 with Graves' ophthalmopathy and 57 with stable Graves' hyperthyroidism, was used to find distinguishing TCR V-J signatures. Prospective prediction of ophthalmopathy was tested in an independent validation cohort of fewer than 20 hyperthyroidism patients and some 17 patients who later progressed to ophthalmopathy. Points the paper makes about the study in general: A 13 V-J signature model separated ophthalmopathy from stable hyperthyroidism, with 87.88% sensitivity and about 81% specificity in cross-validation and 80%/75% in testing. In validation, the model predicted progression to ophthalmopathy a median of around 6.5 months before onset, with approximately 68% sensitivity and 72.22% specificity. No statistical method was used to set the sample size in advance, and investigators knew the group allocation. Most expanded thyroid clonotypes (frequency above 0.001) were also detected in blood, a finding suggesting that blood repertoires may reflect thyroid immune responses.

From cysteine to phenylalanine, the CDR3 is 13 amino acids long. Only the CDR3 DNA is retained, 39 bases long and in frame from the first base. The V end gives up 5 bases and the J end 4 bases, leaving 4 bases in the junction not matched to a gene. Sequences LNHDA (CDR1) and SQIVND (CDR2) are obtained from the germline V gene (reference sequence). Graves' hyperthyroidism was defined as stable when no progression to ophthalmopathy occurred over 18 months of follow-up. Hyperthyroidism patients were newly diagnosed, had a disease duration of under 2 months, and were aged 18 to 65 years. Any patient with an uncontrolled infection, another autoimmune disease, pregnancy or lactation was excluded. Diagnoses were based on clinical symptoms, serum thyroxine and TRAb, thyroid ultrasound and orbital computed tomography. PBMCs were isolated from 10 ml of fresh peripheral blood by Ficoll-Paque density gradient centrifugation. Total RNA was extracted using Trizol reagent, and RNA quality was assessed on an Agilent 2100 Bioanalyzer.

The TCR beta CDR3 regions were amplified from RNA transcripts. The TCR CDR3 was subjected to a first round of RT-PCR using the HTBI primer set and the Qiagen OneStep RT-PCR kit. Libraries were constructed in a second round of multiplex PCR, after which size selection and purification were performed. The libraries were sequenced on an Illumina HiSeq2000 using paired-end 100 bp reads. On the study's bioinformatics: Raw data were processed with SOAPnuke, discarding reads with adapters, uncalled bases, mean Phred below 15, or no exact constant-primer or identifier match. High-quality paired reads were merged with COPE v1.2.5, and unique nucleotide sequences were defined as clonotypes. MiTCR v1.1 was used to align clonotypes to the IMGT TRBV, TRBD and TRBJ reference segments. The analysis included only V-J combinations with a frequency above 0.0001, which together covered 98% to 99.2% of the repertoires. A TCS score was defined as the ratio between F50 (clonal expansion) and ExV (chaos), using BLOSUM62-based TCRdist between CDR3 peptides within each V-J. Welch's t-statistics and random forest reduced roughly 540 V-J features to 13, which were used in a naive Bayes classifier (R e1071). TCRdb's own reprocessing of the public reads used fastp at Q25 and MiXCR and kept productive beta chains. One record per CDR3 amino acid sequence lists the most common genes and DNA. The V and J calls here are based on TCRdb, not the publication. The sample table shows over 150,000 distinct CDR3 sequences, and about a sixth are seen once. Jointly, the top ten make up around 29% of the sample.

This clonotype was sampled from a woman between 50 and 59 years old with Graves' hyperthyroidism. The sequence joins TRBV19 to TRBJ1-1; 7 bases in between match TRBD1. The sequenced sample was blood. Here the CDR3 is given as CASSLQGPTEAFF. The DNA is TGTGCCAGTAGTCTACAGGGGCCCACTGAAGCTTTCTTT.